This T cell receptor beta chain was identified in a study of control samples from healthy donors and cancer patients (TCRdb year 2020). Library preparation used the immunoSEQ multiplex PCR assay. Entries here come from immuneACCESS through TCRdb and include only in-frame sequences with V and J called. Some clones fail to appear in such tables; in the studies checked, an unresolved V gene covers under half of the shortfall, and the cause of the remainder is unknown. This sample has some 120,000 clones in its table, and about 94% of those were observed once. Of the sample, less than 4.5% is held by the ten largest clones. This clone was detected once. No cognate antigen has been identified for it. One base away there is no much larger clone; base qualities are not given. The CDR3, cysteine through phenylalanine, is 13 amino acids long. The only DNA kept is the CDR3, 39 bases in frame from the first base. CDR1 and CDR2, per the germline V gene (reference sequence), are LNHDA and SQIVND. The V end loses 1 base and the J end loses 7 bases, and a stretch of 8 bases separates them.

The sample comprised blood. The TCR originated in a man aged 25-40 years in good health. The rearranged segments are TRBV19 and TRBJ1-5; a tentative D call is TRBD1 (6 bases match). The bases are TGTGCCAGTAGTATAGCAAGGGGGCAGCCCCAGCATTTT. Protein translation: CASSIARGQPQHF.